The present T cell receptor beta chain was sequenced within a study of blood T cell repertoires in COVID-19. At the level of the study: PBMCs, B-cell-depleted T cells, or T cells were the source of the cDNA or gDNA that made up the material.

The repertoire was sequenced with immunoSEQ multiplex PCR; TCRdb's copy has only in-frame clones and lacks some. Here the sample spans 300,000 to 400,000 clones, over 75% being singletons. The V gene's germline CDR1 is DFQATT and CDR2 SNEGSKA (reference sequence). The CDR3 runs 14 residues. Trimming took off 3 bases at V and 8 bases at J, with 19 bases between the two ends. This study enrolled people aged about 18 to 100 from roughly 24 US geographic areas. Participants were placed into cohorts based on the clinical history they reported. Either two negative PCRs, clearance, or symptom resolution qualified Cohort 3 donors as recovered.

Material for sequencing was PBMCs or T cells enriched from blood (not recorded which). The chain carries TRBV20-1 and TRBJ1-2; no definite D call. The receptor's source is a man younger than 35 who had recovered from COVID-19. CDR3 region: CSASPSSGSQGYTF. In DNA form, the CDR3 reads TGCAGTGCTAGTCCTTCGTCAGGAAGTCAGGGCTACACCTTC.